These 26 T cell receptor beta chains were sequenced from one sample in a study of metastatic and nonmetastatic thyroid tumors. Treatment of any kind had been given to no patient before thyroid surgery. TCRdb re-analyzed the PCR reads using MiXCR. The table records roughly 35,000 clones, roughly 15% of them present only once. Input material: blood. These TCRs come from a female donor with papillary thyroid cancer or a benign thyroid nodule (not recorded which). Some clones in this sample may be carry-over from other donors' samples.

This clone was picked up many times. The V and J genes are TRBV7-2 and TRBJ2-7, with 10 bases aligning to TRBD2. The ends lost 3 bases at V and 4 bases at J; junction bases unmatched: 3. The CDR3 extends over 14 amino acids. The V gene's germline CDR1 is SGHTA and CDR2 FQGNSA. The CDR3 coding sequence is TGTGCCAGCAGCTTGGGGACTAGCGCGTACGAGCAGTACTTC. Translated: CASSLGTSAYEQYF.

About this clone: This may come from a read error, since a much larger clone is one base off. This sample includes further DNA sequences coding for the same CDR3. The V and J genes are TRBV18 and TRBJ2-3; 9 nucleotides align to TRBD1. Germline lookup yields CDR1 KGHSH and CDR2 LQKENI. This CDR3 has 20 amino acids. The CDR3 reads CASSPLGKGQGQQHTDTQYF. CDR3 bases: TGTGCCAGCTCACCCCTAGGTAAAGGACAGGGGCAACAGCACACAGATACGCAGTACTTT.

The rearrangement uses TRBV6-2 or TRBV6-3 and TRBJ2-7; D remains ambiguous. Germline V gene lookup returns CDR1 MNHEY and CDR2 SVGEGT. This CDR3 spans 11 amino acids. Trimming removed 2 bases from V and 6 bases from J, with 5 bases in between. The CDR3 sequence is CASSYLGEQYF. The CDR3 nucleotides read TGTGCCAGCAGTTACCTGGGCGAGCAGTACTTC.

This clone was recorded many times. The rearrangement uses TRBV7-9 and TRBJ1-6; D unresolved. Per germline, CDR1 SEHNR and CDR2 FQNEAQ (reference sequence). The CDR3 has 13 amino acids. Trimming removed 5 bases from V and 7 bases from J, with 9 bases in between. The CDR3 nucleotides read TGTGCCAGCAGCCTCGGCGGGAATTCACCCCTCCACTTT. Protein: CASSLGGNSPLHF.

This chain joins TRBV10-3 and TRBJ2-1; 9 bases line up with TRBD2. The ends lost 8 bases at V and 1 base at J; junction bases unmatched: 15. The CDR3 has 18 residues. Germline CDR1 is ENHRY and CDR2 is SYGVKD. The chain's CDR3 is CAISGLDSGSPSYNEQFF. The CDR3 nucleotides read TGTGCCATCTCAGGACTAGATAGCGGGAGCCCATCCTACAATGAGCAGTTCTTC.

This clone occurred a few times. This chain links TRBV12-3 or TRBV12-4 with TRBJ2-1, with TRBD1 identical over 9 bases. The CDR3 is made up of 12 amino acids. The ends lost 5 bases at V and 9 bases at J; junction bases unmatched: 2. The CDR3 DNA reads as TGTGCCAGCAGTGGGGACAGGGTTGAGCAGTTCTTC. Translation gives CASSGDRVEQFF.

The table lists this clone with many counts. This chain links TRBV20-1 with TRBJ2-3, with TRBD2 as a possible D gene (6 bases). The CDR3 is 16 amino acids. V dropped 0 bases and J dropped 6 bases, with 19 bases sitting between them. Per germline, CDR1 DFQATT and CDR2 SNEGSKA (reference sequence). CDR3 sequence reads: CSARDWGSGDGDTQYF. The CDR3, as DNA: TGCAGTGCTAGAGATTGGGGTAGCGGTGATGGGGATACGCAGTATTTT.

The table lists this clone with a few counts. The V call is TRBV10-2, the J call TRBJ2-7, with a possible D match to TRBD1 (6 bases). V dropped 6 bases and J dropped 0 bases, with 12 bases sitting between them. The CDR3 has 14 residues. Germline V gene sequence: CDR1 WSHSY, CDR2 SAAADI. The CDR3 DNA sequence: TGCGCCAGCAGCTCGACAGGTTTCTCCTACGAGCAGTACTTC. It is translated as CASSSTGFSYEQYF.

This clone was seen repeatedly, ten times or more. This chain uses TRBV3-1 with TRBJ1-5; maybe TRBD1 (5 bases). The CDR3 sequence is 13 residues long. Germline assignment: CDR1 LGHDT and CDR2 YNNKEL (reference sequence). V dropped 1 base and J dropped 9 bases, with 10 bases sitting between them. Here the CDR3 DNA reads TGTGCCAGCAGCCAAGGAGACCAGGGGCCCCAGCATTTT. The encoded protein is CASSQGDQGPQHF.

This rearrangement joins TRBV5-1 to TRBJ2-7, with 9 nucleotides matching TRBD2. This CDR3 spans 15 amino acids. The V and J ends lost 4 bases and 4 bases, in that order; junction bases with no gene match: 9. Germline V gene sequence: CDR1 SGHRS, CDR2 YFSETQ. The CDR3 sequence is CASSLASGLAYEQYF. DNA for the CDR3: TGCGCCAGCAGCCTAGCCTCAGGACTAGCGTACGAGCAGTACTTC.

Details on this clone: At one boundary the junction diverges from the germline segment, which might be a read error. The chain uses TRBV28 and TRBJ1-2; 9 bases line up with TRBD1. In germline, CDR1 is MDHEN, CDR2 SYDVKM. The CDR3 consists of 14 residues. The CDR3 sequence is CASKAGQGRYVYTF. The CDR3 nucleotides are TGTGCCAGCAAGGCGGGACAGGGACGCTATGTCTACACCTTC.

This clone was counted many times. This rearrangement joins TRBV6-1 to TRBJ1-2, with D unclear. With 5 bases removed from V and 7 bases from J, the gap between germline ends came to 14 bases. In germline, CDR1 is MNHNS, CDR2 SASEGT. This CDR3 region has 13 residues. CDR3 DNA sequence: TGTGCCAGCAGTCCTTCATTAGATCGTGGCTACACCTTC. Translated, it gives CASSPSLDRGYTF.

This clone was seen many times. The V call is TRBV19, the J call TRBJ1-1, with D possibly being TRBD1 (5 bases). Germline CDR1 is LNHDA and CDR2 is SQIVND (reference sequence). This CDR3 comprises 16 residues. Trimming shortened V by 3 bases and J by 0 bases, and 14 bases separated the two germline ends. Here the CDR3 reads CASSIAGPIMNTEAFF. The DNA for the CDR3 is TGTGCCAGTAGTATTGCGGGGCCCATCATGAACACTGAAGCTTTCTTT. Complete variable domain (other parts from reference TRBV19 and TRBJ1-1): DGGITQSPKYLFRKEGQNVTLSCEQNLNHDAMYWYRQDPGQGLRLIYYSQIVNDFQKGDIAEGYSVSREKKESFPLTVTSAQKNPTAFYLCASSIAGPIMNTEAFFGQGTRLTVV.

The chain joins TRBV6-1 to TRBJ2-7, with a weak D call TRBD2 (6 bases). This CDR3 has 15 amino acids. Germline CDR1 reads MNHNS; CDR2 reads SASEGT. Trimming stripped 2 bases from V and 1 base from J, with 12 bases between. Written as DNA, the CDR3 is TGTGCCAGCAGTGAAAAGGCGGAGGGGTCCTACGAGCAGTACTTC. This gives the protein CASSEKAEGSYEQYF.

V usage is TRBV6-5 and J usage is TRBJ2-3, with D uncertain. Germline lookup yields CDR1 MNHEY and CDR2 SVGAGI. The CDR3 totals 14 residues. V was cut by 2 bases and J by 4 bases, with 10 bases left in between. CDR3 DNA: TGTGCCAGCAGTTACCTCACGTGGGCAGATACGCAGTATTTT. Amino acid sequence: CASSYLTWADTQYF.

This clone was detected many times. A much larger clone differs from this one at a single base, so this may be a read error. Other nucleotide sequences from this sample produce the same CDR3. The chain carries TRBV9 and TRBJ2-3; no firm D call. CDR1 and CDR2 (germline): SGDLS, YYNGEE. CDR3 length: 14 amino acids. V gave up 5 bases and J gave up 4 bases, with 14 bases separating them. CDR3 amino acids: CASSAPAEADTQYF. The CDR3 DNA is TGTGCCAGCAGTGCTCCCGCGGAAGCAGATACGCAGTATTTT. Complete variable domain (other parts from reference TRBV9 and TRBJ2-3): DSGVTQTPKHLITATGQRVTLRCSPRSGDLSVYWYQQSLDQGLQFLIQYYNGEERAKGNILERFSAQQFPDLHSELNLSSLELGDSALYFCASSAPAEADTQYFGPGTRLTVL.

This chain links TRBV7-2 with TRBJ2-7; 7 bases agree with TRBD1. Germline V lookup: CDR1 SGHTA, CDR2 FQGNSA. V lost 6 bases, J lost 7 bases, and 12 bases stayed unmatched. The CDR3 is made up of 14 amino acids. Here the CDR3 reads CASRLRQGGEEQYF. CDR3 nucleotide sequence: TGTGCCAGCAGATTAAGACAGGGTGGCGAGGAGCAGTACTTC.

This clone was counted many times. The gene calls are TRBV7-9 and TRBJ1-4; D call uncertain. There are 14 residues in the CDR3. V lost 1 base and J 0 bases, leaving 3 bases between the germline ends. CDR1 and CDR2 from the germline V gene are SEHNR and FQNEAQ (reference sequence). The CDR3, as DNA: TGTGCCAGCAGCTTAGGGACAACTAATGAAAAACTGTTTTTT. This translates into CASSLGTTNEKLFF.

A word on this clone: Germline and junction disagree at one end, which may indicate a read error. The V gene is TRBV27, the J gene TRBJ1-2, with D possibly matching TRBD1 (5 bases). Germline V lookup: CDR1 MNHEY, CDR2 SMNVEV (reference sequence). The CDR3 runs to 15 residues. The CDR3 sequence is CTSSFRRTGGYGYTF. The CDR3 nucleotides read TGTACCAGCAGTTTTCGCCGTACAGGTGGCTATGGCTACACCTTC.

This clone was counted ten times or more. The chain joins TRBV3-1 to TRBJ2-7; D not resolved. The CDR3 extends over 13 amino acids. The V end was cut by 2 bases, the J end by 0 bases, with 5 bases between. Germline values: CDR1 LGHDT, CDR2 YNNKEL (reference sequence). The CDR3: CASSQQSSYEQYF. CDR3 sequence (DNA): TGTGCCAGCAGCCAACAGAGCTCCTACGAGCAGTACTTC.

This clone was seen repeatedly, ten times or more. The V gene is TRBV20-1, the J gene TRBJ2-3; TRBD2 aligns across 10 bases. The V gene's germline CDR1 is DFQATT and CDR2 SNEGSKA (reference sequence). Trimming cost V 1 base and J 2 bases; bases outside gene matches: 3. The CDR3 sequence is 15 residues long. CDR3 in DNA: TGCAGTGCTAGAGCCGGGACTAGCGCCACAGATACGCAGTATTTT. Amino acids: CSARAGTSATDTQYF.

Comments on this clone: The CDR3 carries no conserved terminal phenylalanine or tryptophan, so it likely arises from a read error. The CDR3 here is CAWTGWPYGYTS. The CDR3 nucleotides are TGTGCCTGGACCGGATGGCCGTATGGCTACACCTCC. This chain links TRBV30 with TRBJ1-2, with D hard to call. The CDR3 extends over 12 amino acids. The germline gives CDR1 GTSNPN, CDR2 SVGIG (reference sequence). The ends were cut back, 4 bases at V and 5 bases at J, with 11 bases in the middle.

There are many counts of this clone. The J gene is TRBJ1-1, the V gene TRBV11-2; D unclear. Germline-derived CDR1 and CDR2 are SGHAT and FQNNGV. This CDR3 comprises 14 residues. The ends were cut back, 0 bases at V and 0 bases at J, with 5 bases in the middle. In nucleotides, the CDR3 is TGTGCCAGCAGCTTAGACGTCCTGAACACTGAAGCTTTCTTT. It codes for CASSLDVLNTEAFF.

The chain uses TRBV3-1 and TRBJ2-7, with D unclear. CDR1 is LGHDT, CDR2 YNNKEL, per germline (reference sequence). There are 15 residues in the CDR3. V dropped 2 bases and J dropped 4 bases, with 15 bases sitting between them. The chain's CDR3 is CASSQFLGAKYEQYF. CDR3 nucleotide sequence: TGTGCCAGCAGCCAATTCTTAGGTGCGAAATACGAGCAGTACTTC.

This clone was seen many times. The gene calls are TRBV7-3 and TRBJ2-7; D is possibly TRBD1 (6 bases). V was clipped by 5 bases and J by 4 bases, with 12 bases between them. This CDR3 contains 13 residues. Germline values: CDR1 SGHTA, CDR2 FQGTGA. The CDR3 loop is CASSNGQGYEQYF. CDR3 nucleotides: TGTGCCAGCAGCAACGGGCAGGGGTACGAGCAGTACTTC.

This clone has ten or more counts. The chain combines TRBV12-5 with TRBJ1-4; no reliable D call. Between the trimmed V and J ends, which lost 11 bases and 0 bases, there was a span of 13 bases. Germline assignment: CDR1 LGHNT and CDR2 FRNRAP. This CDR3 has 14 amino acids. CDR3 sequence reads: CAVGKDATNEKLFF. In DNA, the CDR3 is TGTGCTGTGGGGAAGGACGCAACTAATGAAAAACTGTTTTTT.